A single sample gave rise to the 10 T cell receptor beta chains below, sequenced in a study of identical twins. TCRdb reanalysed the 5' RACE reads using MiXCR and keeps one entry per CDR3 protein. The sample has around 530,000 distinct CDR3 sequences, roughly 15% seen once. These data also formed part of another study, on yellow fever vaccine responses in identical twins.

Sequenced: CD4+ T cells sorted from blood. These receptor sequences come from a woman aged 18-30 years in good health.

V gene TRBV5-1 combines with J gene TRBJ2-7; the match to TRBD1 covers 8 bases. Germline V gene lookup returns CDR1 SGHRS and CDR2 YFSETQ. The CDR3 runs 14 residues. Losses at the gene ends were 4 bases for V and 2 bases for J; bases not matched to a gene: 5. The CDR3 DNA reads as TGCGCCAGCAGCGGACGGACAGGGCCCTACGAGCAGTACTTC. It specifies CASSGRTGPYEQYF.

This chain joins TRBV6-5 and TRBJ2-2; D uncertain. Germline lookup yields CDR1 MNHEY and CDR2 SVGAGI. Trimming took 0 bases from V and 3 from J, leaving 5 bases between them. The CDR3 has 14 amino acids. The CDR3 here is CASSYSGDTGELFF. The CDR3, as DNA: TGTGCCAGCAGTTACTCCGGTGACACCGGGGAGCTGTTTTTT.

This clonotype occurred a few times. The J gene is TRBJ2-1, the V gene TRBV20-1; the match to TRBD2 covers 12 bases. V was clipped by 6 bases and J by 7 bases; unmatched bases: 13. This CDR3 spans 16 amino acids. The V gene's germline CDR1 is DFQATT and CDR2 SNEGSKA (reference sequence). For the CDR3, the DNA is TGCAGTGCAACCCCTAGCGGGAGGGCCGGGGGGAATGAGCAGTTCTTC. This codes for CSATPSGRAGGNEQFF.

The chain uses TRBV29-1 and TRBJ2-7; 10 bases map to TRBD1. The CDR3 runs to 14 residues. The ends lost 6 bases at V and 7 bases at J; junction bases unmatched: 12. Germline assignment: CDR1 SQVTM and CDR2 ANQGSEA. CDR3 sequence: CSVETGTGVREQYF. CDR3 sequence (DNA): TGCAGCGTGGAAACCGGGACAGGGGTGCGGGAGCAGTACTTC.

The genes are TRBV7-2 and TRBJ2-3; 9 bases align to TRBD2. The CDR3 consists of 19 residues. J gave up 1 base and V 2 bases, and 13 bases lay outside the gene matches. Germline V gene data show CDR1 as SGHTA and CDR2 as FQGNSA. This CDR3 is CASSLSLGMTSGGTDTQYF. DNA of the CDR3: TGTGCCAGCAGCTTATCCCTAGGTATGACTAGCGGAGGCACAGATACGCAGTATTTT.

The V call is TRBV5-1, the J call TRBJ2-7; D might be TRBD2 (5 bases). The CDR3 is 13 amino acids. With 4 bases removed from V and 5 bases from J, the gap between germline ends came to 13 bases. Germline V lookup: CDR1 SGHRS, CDR2 YFSETQ. The CDR3 DNA reads TGCGCCAGCAGCCCCCGTGGGAGTGACGAGCAGTACTTC. This gives the protein CASSPRGSDEQYF. The variable domain in full, with the rest retrieved from reference TRBV5-1 and TRBJ2-7, is KAGVTQTPRYLIKTRGQQVTLSCSPISGHRSVSWYQQTPGQGLQFLFEYFSETQRNKGNFPGRFSGRQFSNSRSEMNVSTLELGDSALYLCASSPRGSDEQYFGPGTRLTVT.

The chain has TRBV10-3 and TRBJ2-7; unclear D gene. Trimming took 6 bases from V and 2 from J, leaving 11 bases between them. The CDR3 is 13 amino acids. Germline lookup yields CDR1 ENHRY and CDR2 SYGVKD. The DNA of the CDR3 is TGTGCCATCAGCGGGTCCGATACCTACGAGCAGTACGTC. It specifies CAISGSDTYEQYV.

This clonotype was counted between two and nine times. The chain carries TRBV27 and TRBJ2-3; the match to TRBD2 covers 8 bases. Germline-derived CDR1 and CDR2 are MNHEY and SMNVEV (reference sequence). Losses at the gene ends were 3 bases for V and 7 bases for J; bases not matched to a gene: 6. The CDR3 consists of 14 residues. The CDR3 coding sequence is TGTGCCAGCAGTTTCACTAGCGGCCCATATACGCAGTATTTT. The encoded protein is CASSFTSGPYTQYF.

The chain is built from TRBV20-1 and TRBJ2-7, with a weak D call TRBD1 (6 bases). Per the germline V gene, CDR1 is DFQATT and CDR2 is SNEGSKA (reference sequence). Trimming pared 0 bases from V and 3 bases from J, leaving 12 bases between. The CDR3 contains 14 residues. This CDR3 is CSARDPAGDYEQYV. CDR3 DNA sequence: TGCAGTGCTAGAGATCCCGCAGGGGACTACGAGCAGTACGTC.

The V call is TRBV11-3, the J call TRBJ1-1, with D unresolved. V lost 5 bases and J 6 bases, leaving 13 bases between the germline ends. Looked up from germline, CDR1 is SGHNT and CDR2 is YENEEA. The CDR3 totals 13 residues. The CDR3 loop is CASSLQDNPEAFF. CDR3 in DNA: TGTGCCAGCAGCCTTCAGGATAACCCTGAAGCTTTCTTT.